The entry below describes one T cell receptor (beta chain). Germline V lookup: CDR1 SGHRS, CDR2 YFSETQ. V lost 0 bases, J lost 6 bases, and 4 bases stayed unmatched. The CDR3 is 14 residues long. The sample belongs to a study of CDR3 diversity in severe acne. Each CDR3 protein gets one entry after TCRdb re-called the PCR reads with MiXCR. The table shows 65,000 to 95,000 distinct CDR3 sequences, with approximately 51% occurring only once. This receptor was taken from a male donor in good health, without acne. The sequenced material came from blood. V usage is TRBV5-1 and J usage is TRBJ2-7; 9 nucleotides match TRBD1. CDR3 region: CASSLEQGATEQYF. CDR3 nucleotides: TGCGCCAGCAGCTTGGAACAGGGGGCTACCGAGCAGTACTTC.